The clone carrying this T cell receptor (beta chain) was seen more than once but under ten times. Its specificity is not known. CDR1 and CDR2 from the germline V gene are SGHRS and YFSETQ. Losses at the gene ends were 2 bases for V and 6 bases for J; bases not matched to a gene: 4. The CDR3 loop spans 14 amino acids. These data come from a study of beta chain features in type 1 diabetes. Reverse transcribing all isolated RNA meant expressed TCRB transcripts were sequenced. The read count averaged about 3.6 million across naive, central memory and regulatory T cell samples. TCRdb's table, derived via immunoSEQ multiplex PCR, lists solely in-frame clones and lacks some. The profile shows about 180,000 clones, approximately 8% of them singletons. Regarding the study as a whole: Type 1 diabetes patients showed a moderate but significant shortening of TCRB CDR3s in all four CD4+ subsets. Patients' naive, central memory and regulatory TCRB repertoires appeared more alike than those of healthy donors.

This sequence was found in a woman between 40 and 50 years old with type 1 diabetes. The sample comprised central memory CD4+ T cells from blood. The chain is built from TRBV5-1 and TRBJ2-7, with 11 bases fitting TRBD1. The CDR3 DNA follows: TGCGCCAGCAGCTTCCAGGACAGGGGGCCCGAGCAGTACTTC. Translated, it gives CASSFQDRGPEQYF.